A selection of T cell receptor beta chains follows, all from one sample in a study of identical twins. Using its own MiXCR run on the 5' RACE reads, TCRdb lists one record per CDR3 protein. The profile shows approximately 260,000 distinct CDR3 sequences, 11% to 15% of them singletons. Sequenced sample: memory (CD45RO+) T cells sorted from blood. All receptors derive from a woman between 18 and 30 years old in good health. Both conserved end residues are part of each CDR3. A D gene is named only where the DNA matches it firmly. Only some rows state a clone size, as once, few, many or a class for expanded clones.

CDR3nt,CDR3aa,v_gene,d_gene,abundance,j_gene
TGTGCCAGCAGTATCGGGACTAGTCTAGAGACCCAGTACTTC,CASSIGTSLETQYF,TRBV12-3/TRBV12-4,TRBD2,.,TRBJ2-5
TGCAGCGTCAAATCAGGAGCGGGGGGGCCGGTGGAGCAGTACTTC,CSVKSGAGGPVEQYF,TRBV29-1,TRBD2,many,TRBJ2-7
TGTGCCAGCAGCTTACAGGTTGACCAAACAGATACGCAGTATTTT,CASSLQVDQTDTQYF,TRBV7-2,.,few,TRBJ2-3
TGTGCCAGCAGCCAAGGGCAGGGAGGGCCCTACGAGCAGTACTTC,CASSQGQGGPYEQYF,TRBV4-2,TRBD2,few,TRBJ2-7
TGTGCCAGCAGCCTCGGGGGCGGGGAGACCCAGTACTTC,CASSLGGGETQYF,TRBV7-2,.,many,TRBJ2-5
TGTGCCAGCAGTTACTCGATTCAGGGCCAGAAAGCTTTCTTT,CASSYSIQGQKAFF,TRBV6-5,.,few,TRBJ1-1
TGTGCCAGCAGTTTACTTCAGGGACAGCCCATGTACAATGAGCAGTTCTTC,CASSLLQGQPMYNEQFF,TRBV27,TRBD1,.,TRBJ2-1
TGTGCCAGCAGCTTAGTGTTGAGAGGGGTAAATGAGCAGTTCTTC,CASSLVLRGVNEQFF,TRBV7-8,.,.,TRBJ2-1
TGTGCCAGCAGTTCAGTACCGGGACAGGGGAGTGGCTACACCTTC,CASSSVPGQGSGYTF,TRBV6-5,TRBD1,.,TRBJ1-2
TGCGCCAGCAGCCAAGAACGAAGGACTTTCTTT,CASSQERRTFF,TRBV4-1,.,.,TRBJ1-1
TGTGCCAGCAGTTTAGAGGGCAGACTCAATCAGCCCCAGCATTTT,CASSLEGRLNQPQHF,TRBV12-3/TRBV12-4,.,few,TRBJ1-5
TGTGCCAGCAGCCAAGATTGGTCAGCGGGCTACACCTTC,CASSQDWSAGYTF,TRBV14,.,many,TRBJ1-2
TGTGCCAGCAGCTCACCCGAACCGGAGGAGACCCAGTACTTC,CASSSPEPEETQYF,TRBV11-2,.,.,TRBJ2-5
TGTGCTAGCAGCATTTCTGGGGCCAACGTCCTGACTTTC,CASSISGANVLTF,TRBV7-7,.,.,TRBJ2-6
TGTGCCAGCAGCTTAAGTCCGGGGGGCCACACCTTC,CASSLSPGGHTF,TRBV7-2,.,.,TRBJ1-2
TGTGCCAGCAGCATCGCGGGGGGGCCTTCCTACGAGCAGTACTTC,CASSIAGGPSYEQYF,TRBV11-2,TRBD2,once,TRBJ2-7
TGTGCCAGCAGCTTGATTGGCACGCAGATGCAAGAGACCCAGTACTTC,CASSLIGTQMQETQYF,TRBV5-5,.,many,TRBJ2-5
TGCAGCGTTGAGGACAAGCAGGAAAAACTGTTTTTT,CSVEDKQEKLFF,TRBV29-1,.,few,TRBJ1-4
TGTGCCAGCAGCTCCCAGGCCCTAAACATTCAGTACTTC,CASSSQALNIQYF,TRBV11-2,.,few,TRBJ2-4
TGTGCCAGCAGCCCGGGGGCTTTCGAGCAGTACTTC,CASSPGAFEQYF,TRBV7-9,.,.,TRBJ2-7
TGTGCCAGCAGGGGCGGGGGACTAGCGGGTCTTTCCTACAATGAGCAGTTCTTC,CASRGGGLAGLSYNEQFF,TRBV11-2,TRBD2,few,TRBJ2-1
TGTGCCAGCAGTTTCGGGGTCTGGAGCTACACCTTC,CASSFGVWSYTF,TRBV28,.,.,TRBJ1-2
TGCAGTGCTACACAGGGCCACACTGAAGCTTTCTTT,CSATQGHTEAFF,TRBV20-1,.,.,TRBJ1-1
TGCAGTGCTAAGAGGTCTAGCGGGGACTCCTACGAGCAGTACTTC,CSAKRSSGDSYEQYF,TRBV20-1,TRBD2,few,TRBJ2-7
TGCGCCAGCAGCCCTCCGGGCGGGAGTGTTTACGAGCAGTACTTC,CASSPPGGSVYEQYF,TRBV5-1,TRBD2,.,TRBJ2-7
TGTGCCAGCGGGTTAAATTCGGGGGGTCAGCCCCAGCATTTT,CASGLNSGGQPQHF,TRBV7-2,.,.,TRBJ1-5
TGTGCCAGCAGTTACCCTAGCGGGAGGGCGAACACCGGGGAGCTGTTTTTT,CASSYPSGRANTGELFF,TRBV6-2/TRBV6-3,TRBD2,.,TRBJ2-2
TGCGCCAGTAACCGTTACAGGGGGCCGGACACCGGGGAGCTGTTTTTT,CASNRYRGPDTGELFF,TRBV5-1,TRBD1,few,TRBJ2-2